This TCR beta chain was documented in a study of blood T cell repertoires in COVID-19. With V trimmed by 5 bases and J by 8 bases, 11 bases remained unmatched. The CDR3 is made up of 14 amino acids. Germline V gives CDR1 SEHNR, CDR2 FQNEAQ (reference sequence). Sequencing used immunoSEQ multiplex PCR; TCRdb keeps in-frame clones, though not all of them. The data show 350,000 to 550,000 clones, more than 85% seen once. The rearrangement joins TRBV7-9 to TRBJ1-2; 7 bases line up with TRBD1. Sequencing was performed on peripheral blood. The receptor was isolated from a woman aged 30 to 39 with acute or convalescent COVID-19. The CDR3 DNA sequence: TGTGCCAGCAGCCCGAACAACGACAGGGAAGGCTACACCTTC. It is translated as CASSPNNDREGYTF. The full variable domain, in which reference TRBV7-9 and TRBJ1-2 provide the parts outside the CDR3, is DTGVSQNPRHKITKRGQNVTFRCDPISEHNRLYWYRQTLGQGPEFLTYFQNEAQLEKSRLLSDRFSAERPKGSFSTLEIQRTEQGDSAMYLCASSPNNDREGYTFGSGTRLTVV.